Listed below are T cell receptor beta chains from one sample, sequenced in a study of cytomegalovirus exposure and HLA in healthy donors. Produced via immunoSEQ multiplex PCR; TCRdb's table is partial and in-frame only. The sample includes a few hundred thousand clones, approximately 68% of them seen just once. The sequencing input was PBMCs. These receptors were collected from a woman aged 30 to 39 in good health and CMV-seronegative. Both conserved end residues are part of each CDR3. D genes are given only for firm matches. Clone sizes are given selectively: once, few, many, or a class where the clone is expanded.

d_gene: TRBD1
v_gene: TRBV4-1
abundance: NA
j_gene: TRBJ1-5
CDR3aa: CASSQESRGPNQPQHF
CDR3nt: TGCGCCAGCAGCCAAGAATCAAGGGGGCCCAATCAGCCCCAGCATTTT

d_gene: TRBD1
v_gene: TRBV10-3
abundance: NA
j_gene: TRBJ1-2
CDR3aa: CAISEERDRSYGYTF
CDR3nt: TGTGCCATCAGTGAGGAAAGGGACAGGAGCTATGGCTACACCTTC

d_gene: NA
v_gene: TRBV7-8
abundance: NA
j_gene: TRBJ2-1
CDR3aa: CASSPLKSGPLEQFF
CDR3nt: TGTGCCAGCAGCCCCCTCAAGAGCGGACCGTTAGAGCAGTTCTTC

d_gene: TRBD2
v_gene: TRBV5-8
abundance: NA
j_gene: TRBJ2-5
CDR3aa: CASSRGLAGVETQYF
CDR3nt: TGTGCCAGCAGCCGGGGACTAGCGGGGGTAGAGACCCAGTACTTC

d_gene: NA
v_gene: TRBV7-9
abundance: NA
j_gene: TRBJ1-6
CDR3aa: CASSRRESSYNSPLHF
CDR3nt: TGTGCCAGCAGCCGGAGGGAGAGCTCCTATAATTCCCCCCTCCACTTT

d_gene: NA
v_gene: TRBV2
abundance: NA
j_gene: TRBJ1-5
CDR3aa: CASTTGLNQPQHF
CDR3nt: TGTGCCAGCACCACGGGACTCAATCAGCCCCAGCATTTT

d_gene: TRBD2
v_gene: TRBV7-2
abundance: NA
j_gene: TRBJ2-1
CDR3aa: CASSLAPGLEYNEQFF
CDR3nt: TGTGCCAGCAGCTTAGCACCGGGACTAGAGTACAATGAGCAGTTCTTC

d_gene: NA
v_gene: TRBV7-9
abundance: few
j_gene: TRBJ1-4
CDR3aa: CASSLPPIPGGEKLFF
CDR3nt: TGTGCCAGCAGCTTACCCCCGATACCCGGCGGTGAAAAACTGTTTTTT

d_gene: NA
v_gene: TRBV30
abundance: NA
j_gene: TRBJ1-1
CDR3aa: CAWSVRVGDTEAFF
CDR3nt: TGTGCCTGGAGTGTGAGGGTCGGTGACACTGAAGCTTTCTTT

d_gene: NA
v_gene: TRBV5-8
abundance: NA
j_gene: TRBJ2-7
CDR3aa: CASSPYRDEQYF
CDR3nt: TGTGCCAGCAGTCCTTACAGGGACGAGCAGTACTTC

d_gene: NA
v_gene: TRBV7-8
abundance: NA
j_gene: TRBJ2-2
CDR3aa: CASSPTPVGELFF
CDR3nt: TGTGCCAGCAGCCCAACTCCGGTCGGGGAGCTGTTTTTT

d_gene: TRBD1
v_gene: TRBV5-1
abundance: NA
j_gene: TRBJ2-2
CDR3aa: CASSLTRQGPGELFF
CDR3nt: TGCGCCAGCAGCTTGACGCGACAGGGTCCGGGGGAGCTGTTTTTT

d_gene: TRBD2
v_gene: TRBV5-8
abundance: NA
j_gene: TRBJ2-1
CDR3aa: CASSLTGRGVYNEQFF
CDR3nt: TGTGCCAGCAGCTTGACCGGGAGGGGGGTCTACAATGAGCAGTTCTTC

d_gene: NA
v_gene: TRBV7-9
abundance: NA
j_gene: TRBJ2-5
CDR3aa: CASSSGEGEETQYF
CDR3nt: TGTGCCAGCAGCTCCGGAGAGGGAGAAGAGACCCAGTACTTC

d_gene: NA
v_gene: TRBV6-6
abundance: NA
j_gene: TRBJ1-2
CDR3aa: CASFVEGWNYGYTF
CDR3nt: TGTGCCAGCTTTGTTGAGGGATGGAACTATGGCTACACCTTC

d_gene: NA
v_gene: TRBV13
abundance: once
j_gene: TRBJ2-5
CDR3aa: CASSPWQGQETQYF
CDR3nt: TGTGCCAGCAGCCCCTGGCAGGGGCAAGAGACCCAGTACTTC

d_gene: TRBD1
v_gene: TRBV29-1
abundance: NA
j_gene: TRBJ1-2
CDR3aa: CSVDREPGQGAMGYGYTF
CDR3nt: TGCAGCGTTGACCGAGAACCGGGACAGGGGGCTATGGGGTATGGCTACACCTTC

d_gene: NA
v_gene: TRBV10-3
abundance: NA
j_gene: TRBJ1-2
CDR3aa: CAISEGGMGYTF
CDR3nt: TGTGCCATCAGTGAGGGAGGGATGGGCTACACCTTC

d_gene: TRBD2
v_gene: TRBV5-1
abundance: NA
j_gene: TRBJ2-7
CDR3aa: CASSVSGGSYEQYF
CDR3nt: TGCGCCAGCAGCGTTAGCGGGGGCTCCTACGAGCAGTACTTC

d_gene: TRBD2
v_gene: TRBV11-3
abundance: few
j_gene: TRBJ2-3
CDR3aa: CASSPLAGGSDTQYF
CDR3nt: TGTGCCAGCAGCCCTCTAGCGGGGGGCTCAGATACGCAGTATTTT

d_gene: TRBD2
v_gene: TRBV7-6
abundance: NA
j_gene: TRBJ2-1
CDR3aa: CASSFDYTGGNEQFF
CDR3nt: TGTGCCAGCAGCTTCGACTATACGGGGGGCAATGAGCAGTTCTTC

d_gene: NA
v_gene: TRBV6-5
abundance: NA
j_gene: TRBJ2-3
CDR3aa: CASSSSYGKDTQYF
CDR3nt: TGTGCCAGCAGCTCTAGTTACGGGAAGGATACGCAGTATTTT

d_gene: NA
v_gene: TRBV12-5
abundance: NA
j_gene: TRBJ2-5
CDR3aa: CASGSLSGAQYF
CDR3nt: TGTGCTAGTGGTTCCCTTTCCGGGGCCCAGTACTTC

d_gene: NA
v_gene: TRBV10-3
abundance: NA
j_gene: TRBJ2-1
CDR3aa: CAISEDFNEQFF
CDR3nt: TGTGCCATCAGTGAGGACTTCAATGAGCAGTTCTTC

d_gene: TRBD1
v_gene: TRBV7-3
abundance: NA
j_gene: TRBJ1-5
CDR3aa: CASSFLGTGGNQPQHF
CDR3nt: TGTGCCAGCAGCTTCTTAGGGACAGGGGGAAATCAGCCCCAGCATTTT

d_gene: NA
v_gene: TRBV5-5
abundance: NA
j_gene: TRBJ2-2
CDR3aa: CASSSGVNTGELFF
CDR3nt: TGTGCCAGCAGCTCAGGGGTGAACACCGGGGAGCTGTTTTTT

d_gene: NA
v_gene: TRBV7-9
abundance: NA
j_gene: TRBJ2-7
CDR3aa: CASSGGGGYYEQYF
CDR3nt: TGTGCCAGCAGCGGGGGGGGCGGGTACTACGAGCAGTACTTC

d_gene: TRBD1
v_gene: TRBV6-6
abundance: NA
j_gene: TRBJ2-7
CDR3aa: CASSYLDRDKNEQYF
CDR3nt: TGTGCCAGCAGTTACCTCGACAGGGACAAAAACGAGCAGTACTTC

d_gene: TRBD1
v_gene: TRBV7-2
abundance: NA
j_gene: TRBJ1-4
CDR3aa: CASSLALGAGGGLREKLFF
CDR3nt: TGTGCCAGCAGCTTAGCATTGGGGGCAGGAGGGGGCTTAAGAGAAAAACTGTTTTTT

d_gene: NA
v_gene: TRBV9
abundance: NA
j_gene: TRBJ1-2
CDR3aa: CASSVGPDGSYGYTF
CDR3nt: TGTGCCAGCAGCGTAGGGCCGGACGGGAGTTATGGCTACACCTTC

d_gene: TRBD1
v_gene: TRBV18
abundance: NA
j_gene: TRBJ1-2
CDR3aa: CASSPGPGTANYGYTF
CDR3nt: TGTGCCAGCTCACCGGGGCCCGGGACAGCTAACTATGGCTACACCTTC

d_gene: NA
v_gene: TRBV29-1
abundance: NA
j_gene: TRBJ2-2
CDR3aa: CSVKLPWNTGELFF
CDR3nt: TGCAGCGTTAAGCTCCCTTGGAACACCGGGGAGCTGTTTTTT

d_gene: TRBD2
v_gene: TRBV7-9
abundance: NA
j_gene: TRBJ2-3
CDR3aa: CASSLGLAGGSTDTQYF
CDR3nt: TGTGCCAGCAGCTTAGGTTTAGCGGGGGGGAGCACAGATACGCAGTATTTT

d_gene: NA
v_gene: TRBV19
abundance: few
j_gene: TRBJ1-2
CDR3aa: CASTPPGLFGYTF
CDR3nt: TGTGCCAGTACTCCTCCGGGACTATTCGGCTACACCTTC

d_gene: NA
v_gene: TRBV6-5
abundance: NA
j_gene: TRBJ2-5
CDR3aa: CASGTGPETQYF
CDR3nt: TGTGCCAGCGGCACAGGTCCCGAGACCCAGTACTTC

d_gene: TRBD2
v_gene: TRBV7-9
abundance: NA
j_gene: TRBJ2-1
CDR3aa: CASSLPRAGAYNEQFF
CDR3nt: TGTGCCAGCAGCTTACCAAGAGCGGGGGCATACAATGAGCAGTTCTTC

d_gene: TRBD1
v_gene: TRBV10-3
abundance: NA
j_gene: TRBJ1-1
CDR3aa: CASSPGTAYEAFF
CDR3nt: TGTGCCAGCAGTCCCGGGACAGCTTATGAAGCTTTCTTT

d_gene: TRBD2
v_gene: TRBV29-1
abundance: NA
j_gene: TRBJ2-3
CDR3aa: CSVGLAVTTSGTQYF
CDR3nt: TGCAGCGTTGGACTAGCGGTAACCACGTCGGGTACGCAGTATTTT

d_gene: TRBD1
v_gene: TRBV10-1
abundance: NA
j_gene: TRBJ1-1
CDR3aa: CASTKTRQGPGMRNTEAFF
CDR3nt: TGCGCCAGCACTAAAACTCGACAGGGGCCGGGGATGAGGAACACTGAAGCTTTCTTT

d_gene: NA
v_gene: TRBV6-5
abundance: NA
j_gene: TRBJ1-1
CDR3aa: CASSYSWAYTEAFF
CDR3nt: TGTGCCAGCAGTTACTCCTGGGCCTACACTGAAGCTTTCTTT

d_gene: NA
v_gene: TRBV28
abundance: NA
j_gene: TRBJ2-2
CDR3aa: CASSPGLVTGELFF
CDR3nt: TGTGCCAGCAGCCCCGGTCTGGTTACCGGGGAGCTGTTTTTT

d_gene: TRBD1
v_gene: TRBV18
abundance: NA
j_gene: TRBJ2-7
CDR3aa: CASSTGTGAYEQYF
CDR3nt: TGTGCCAGCTCAACCGGGACAGGAGCCTACGAGCAGTACTTC

d_gene: TRBD1
v_gene: TRBV2
abundance: NA
j_gene: TRBJ1-2
CDR3aa: CASSRDRNIANYGYTF
CDR3nt: TGTGCCAGCAGCCGGGACAGGAATATAGCTAACTATGGCTACACCTTC

d_gene: TRBD2
v_gene: TRBV4-1
abundance: once
j_gene: TRBJ2-1
CDR3aa: CASSYTRGDFYNEQFF
CDR3nt: TGCGCCAGCAGCTACACCCGGGGGGACTTCTACAATGAGCAGTTCTTC

d_gene: NA
v_gene: TRBV7-9
abundance: NA
j_gene: TRBJ2-1
CDR3aa: CASSFSRDSPVDQQFF
CDR3nt: TGTGCCAGCAGCTTCAGCCGGGACTCCCCCGTGGATCAGCAGTTCTTC

d_gene: TRBD1
v_gene: TRBV25-1
abundance: NA
j_gene: TRBJ2-7
CDR3aa: CASSGAGGYEQYF
CDR3nt: TGTGCCAGCAGTGGGGCAGGGGGATACGAGCAGTACTTC

d_gene: NA
v_gene: TRBV20-1
abundance: NA
j_gene: TRBJ1-4
CDR3aa: CSAESEKLFF
CDR3nt: TGCAGTGCCGAGAGTGAAAAACTGTTTTTT

d_gene: NA
v_gene: TRBV4-1
abundance: NA
j_gene: TRBJ2-7
CDR3aa: CASSLHLAEVGSEQYF
CDR3nt: TGCGCCAGCAGCCTACATTTAGCGGAGGTGGGGTCCGAGCAGTACTTC

d_gene: TRBD1
v_gene: TRBV6-1
abundance: once
j_gene: TRBJ1-2
CDR3aa: CASSSRTGGDYGYTF
CDR3nt: TGTGCCAGCAGTTCCCGGACAGGGGGGGACTATGGCTACACCTTC

d_gene: TRBD1
v_gene: TRBV7-9
abundance: NA
j_gene: TRBJ1-4
CDR3aa: CASSSSARGATNEKLFF
CDR3nt: TGTGCCAGCAGCTCGAGCGCCAGGGGGGCAACTAATGAAAAACTGTTTTTT

d_gene: NA
v_gene: TRBV5-6
abundance: NA
j_gene: TRBJ1-1
CDR3aa: CASSRIQDREAFF
CDR3nt: TGTGCCAGCAGCCGGATACAAGACAGGGAAGCTTTCTTT

d_gene: NA
v_gene: TRBV21-1
abundance: NA
j_gene: TRBJ2-7
CDR3aa: CARSLAGQPSCEQYF
CDR3nt: TGCGCCAGATCTTTGGCGGGACAGCCTTCGTGTGAGCAGTACTTC